This record covers a single T cell receptor (beta chain). From germline, CDR1 is SGHDT and CDR2 YYEEEE. This CDR3 contains 17 residues. The trim removed 0 bases at V and 3 bases at J, leaving 11 bases unmatched. Clones were sequenced by immunoSEQ multiplex PCR, and TCRdb holds only the in-frame ones, with some missing. This table holds approximately 44,000 clones, around 90% found once. This sample was included in a study of T cell changes during pregnancy in multiple sclerosis. The chain recombines TRBV5-6 with TRBJ2-5; 7 bases line up with TRBD2. This receptor was obtained from a female donor with multiple sclerosis, enrolled in a pregnancy study. Sequenced material: CD4+ T cells from peripheral blood mononuclear cells, taken in the first trimester of pregnancy. The CDR3 reads CASSLGGRGLLKETQYF. For the CDR3, the DNA is TGTGCCAGCAGCTTGGGCGGACGGGGACTACTTAAAGAGACCCAGTACTTC.